Listed here is a single T cell receptor beta chain. The CDR3 runs to 12 residues. Germline CDR1 is SQVTM and CDR2 is ANQGSEA. Unmatched junction bases numbered 7, after V lost 6 bases and J lost 8 bases. The data stem from a study of T cell changes during pregnancy in multiple sclerosis. Sequencing used immunoSEQ multiplex PCR; TCRdb keeps in-frame clones, though not all of them. The sample records over 70,000 clones, 94% being singletons. Here the sequenced sample was peripheral blood, taken in the third trimester of pregnancy. The chain employs TRBV29-1 and TRBJ1-2, with 9 bases that match TRBD1. The clonotype was recovered from a female donor with multiple sclerosis, enrolled in a pregnancy study. The CDR3 sequence is CSVADRGGGYTF. The CDR3 nucleotides read TGCAGCGTGGCGGACAGGGGCGGCGGCTACACCTTC.